This TCR beta chain was identified in a study of T cell repertoires in cytomegalovirus infection. For the study at large: It was the public TCR beta signatures that indicated both CMV infection and matching HLA type. Study-level points and caveats: The ex vivo response was dominated by HLA-C-restricted CMV-specific TCR beta clonotypes.

TCRdb re-called the reads through MiXCR, storing one row per CDR3 protein. This sample has approximately 500,000 distinct CDR3 sequences, with less than 30% found just once. This clonotype was seen ten or more times. What it recognizes is unknown. The CDR3 has 18 residues. Deletions cut 1 base from V and 1 base from J, with 20 bases between. This rearrangement joins TRBV12-3 or TRBV12-4 to TRBJ2-7; D call uncertain. The clonotype comes from a human donor in good health (CMV status not recorded). Some clones in this sample may be carry-over from other donors' samples. Source material: PBMCs. Written as DNA, the CDR3 is TGTGCCAGCAGTTTAGTAGTCCCTCCGGGCCTATATTCCTACGAGCAGTACTTC. Amino acid sequence: CASSLVVPPGLYSYEQYF.